This T cell receptor beta chain was sequenced in a study of blood T cell repertoires in COVID-19. Study-wide background: Both acute and convalescent COVID-19 samples were obtained from the United States, Italy and Spain.

The CDR3 covers 14 residues. Trimming took 0 bases from V and 8 from J; bases not matched to a gene: 9. The V gene's germline CDR1 is SQVTM and CDR2 ANQGSEA. Assay: immunoSEQ multiplex PCR; the TCRdb copy retains only in-frame clones and omits some. The repertoire holds about 24,000 clones, with roughly four fifths as singletons. The chain couples TRBV29-1 to TRBJ1-2; 7 bases align to TRBD1. This TCR derives from a human donor in a cohort sampled during active or convalescent COVID-19. Sequenced sample: peripheral blood. The CDR3: CSVEDYQGGRGYTF. CDR3 DNA: TGCAGCGTTGAAGATTACCAGGGGGGAAGGGGCTACACCTTC.